This entry is about one T cell receptor (beta chain). One end of the junction is discordant with germline, which a read error may explain. Germline-derived CDR1 and CDR2 are MNHNS and SASEGT. This CDR3 is built from 15 residues. The use of a sample-barcoded 5' primer and a J-beta primer mix characterized a second PCR of about 6 to 11 cycles. TCRdb itself ran the 5' RACE reads through MiXCR, one entry per CDR3 protein. The sample lists hundreds of thousands of distinct CDR3 sequences; around two thirds were seen once. Each individual donor underwent a draw of approximately 9.8 milliliters of peripheral blood. These data originate in a study of blood T cells in healthy people across ages.

The sequenced sample consisted of blood. V is TRBV6-1 and J is TRBJ2-6, with a tentative D call TRBD1 (5 bases). This TCR came from a young man in good health. The CDR3, as DNA: TGTGCCAGCAGTGACAGGAGCTCTGGGGCCAACGTCTTGACTTTC. Its translation: CASSDRSSGANVLTF.